This paragraph covers one T cell receptor (beta chain) sequence. Its matching antigen is unknown. V was pared by 6 bases and J by 10 bases, with 22 bases between. The germline V gene has CDR1 MNHEY and CDR2 SVGAGI. This CDR3 region has 15 residues. Every patient experienced relapse after autologous stem cell transplantation, and brentuximab vedotin exposure varied. Assay: immunoSEQ multiplex PCR; the TCRdb copy retains only in-frame clones and omits some. This sample has about 100,000 clones, with more than 85% found just once. The sample belongs to a study of PD-1 blockade in classical Hodgkin lymphoma. Whole-study findings and limits: Some patients began nivolumab under 1 year after ASCT. These patients were excluded from later analyses.

This TCR was recovered from a human donor with classical Hodgkin lymphoma. V is TRBV6-5 and J is TRBJ2-1, with D possibly TRBD2 on 6 matching bases. The specimen comprised peripheral blood mononuclear cells (PBMCs), sampled before the second cycle of nivolumab. CDR3 loop: CASSRGTPLVAEQFF. The CDR3 nucleotides are TGTGCCAGCAGCCGCGGGACTCCCTTGGTAGCGGAGCAGTTCTTC.